Listed below are T cell receptor beta chains from one sample, sequenced in a study of CD8+ T cells in alopecia areata. The protocol was immunoSEQ multiplex PCR, while the TCRdb copy is restricted to in-frame clones and leaves out a portion. This sample carries 140,000 to 150,000 clones, approximately 50% of them seen once, and the ten largest clones take 6.5% to 7.5%. The sequenced sample consisted of CD4+ T cells sorted from blood. These receptors were taken from a human donor with alopecia areata. CDR3s include the opening cysteine and the closing phenylalanine or tryptophan. The order of the fields is J gene, D gene, V gene, clone size, CDR3 protein, CDR3 DNA. The D gene is left open where the match is weak. Only some rows state a clone size, as once, few, many or a class for expanded clones.

J: TRBJ1-5; D: -; V: TRBV7-2; size: few; CDR3: CASSLAQGGKQPQHF; DNA: TGTGCCAGCAGCTTAGCTCAAGGTGGAAAACAGCCCCAGCATTTT
J: TRBJ2-6; D: TRBD1; V: TRBV25-1; size: once; CDR3: CASSEFRTGFTGANVLTF; DNA: TGTGCCAGCAGTGAATTCAGGACAGGGTTCACTGGGGCCAACGTCCTGACTTTC
J: TRBJ2-7; D: -; V: TRBV7-9; size: -; CDR3: CASSKAGQYEQYF; DNA: TGTGCCAGCAGCAAAGCGGGACAGTACGAGCAGTACTTC
J: TRBJ2-2; D: TRBD1; V: TRBV7-3; size: many; CDR3: CASSRDRGTGELFF; DNA: TGTGCCAGCTCCCGAGACAGGGGAACCGGGGAGCTGTTTTTT
J: TRBJ2-7; D: -; V: TRBV29-1; size: few; CDR3: CSVTQRYEQYF; DNA: TGCAGCGTTACCCAGCGGTACGAGCAGTACTTC
J: TRBJ2-7; D: -; V: TRBV2; size: -; CDR3: CASSDAPPTYEQYF; DNA: TGTGCCAGCAGTGACGCCCCTCCCACCTACGAGCAGTACTTC
J: TRBJ2-3; D: TRBD1; V: TRBV2; size: -; CDR3: CASTREGGGFTDTQYF; DNA: TGTGCCAGCACGCGAGAAGGGGGCGGGTTCACAGATACGCAGTATTTT
J: TRBJ1-2; D: -; V: TRBV9; size: -; CDR3: CASSVAPQGLVGYTF; DNA: TGTGCCAGCAGCGTAGCCCCGCAGGGGTTGGTTGGCTACACCTTC
J: TRBJ1-1; D: -; V: TRBV27; size: -; CDR3: CASSLSTWGNTEAFF; DNA: TGTGCCAGCAGTTTATCGACTTGGGGGAACACTGAAGCTTTCTTT
J: TRBJ1-1; D: -; V: TRBV7-2; size: -; CDR3: CASSLFGQSNTEAFF; DNA: TGTGCCAGCAGCTTATTTGGACAGTCCAACACTGAAGCTTTCTTT
J: TRBJ1-5; D: -; V: TRBV7-2; size: -; CDR3: CASSLDGPDGQHF; DNA: TGTGCCAGCAGCCTAGACGGCCCCGATGGCCAGCATTTT
J: TRBJ1-2; D: -; V: TRBV2; size: once; CDR3: CASRVEGRGYTF; DNA: TGTGCCAGCAGAGTCGAGGGGAGGGGCTACACCTTC
J: TRBJ2-3; D: -; V: TRBV27; size: -; CDR3: CASSSRDTQYF; DNA: TGTGCCAGCAGTTCGAGAGATACGCAGTATTTT
J: TRBJ2-7; D: -; V: TRBV13; size: once; CDR3: CASSLGYLAPEQYF; DNA: TGTGCCAGCAGCTTGGGCTACCTTGCCCCCGAGCAGTACTTC
J: TRBJ2-7; D: -; V: TRBV28; size: -; CDR3: CASSFGGRGYEQYF; DNA: TGTGCCAGCAGTTTTGGAGGGAGAGGCTACGAGCAGTACTTC
J: TRBJ2-7; D: TRBD1; V: TRBV7-2; size: -; CDR3: CASSGGDRAHYEQYF; DNA: TGTGCCAGCAGCGGAGGGGACAGGGCCCACTACGAGCAGTACTTC
J: TRBJ2-1; D: TRBD2; V: TRBV7-9; size: few; CDR3: CASRPSGTYNEQFF; DNA: TGTGCCAGCAGACCTAGCGGGACTTACAATGAGCAGTTCTTC
J: TRBJ2-5; D: -; V: TRBV29-1; size: few; CDR3: CSVGEVETQYF; DNA: TGCAGCGTTGGAGAGGTGGAGACCCAGTACTTC
J: TRBJ2-4; D: -; V: TRBV29-1; size: few; CDR3: CSFSSEAGTKNIQYF; DNA: TGCAGCTTCAGCAGCGAGGCAGGGACCAAAAACATTCAGTACTTC
J: TRBJ2-1; D: TRBD2; V: TRBV7-3; size: -; CDR3: CASSFSPRGSGRAVNEQFF; DNA: TGTGCCAGCAGCTTCTCCCCGAGAGGAAGCGGGAGGGCCGTGAATGAGCAGTTCTTC
J: TRBJ1-2; D: TRBD1; V: TRBV5-1; size: -; CDR3: CASSDRQGDGYTF; DNA: TGCGCCAGCAGCGACCGACAGGGGGATGGCTACACCTTC
J: TRBJ1-5; D: -; V: TRBV9; size: -; CDR3: CASSVGWNQPQHF; DNA: TGTGCCAGCAGCGTAGGGTGGAATCAGCCCCAGCATTTT
J: TRBJ2-7; D: TRBD2; V: TRBV5-4; size: -; CDR3: CASREGTSEHEQYF; DNA: TGTGCCAGCCGAGAGGGGACTAGCGAGCACGAGCAGTACTTC
J: TRBJ1-1; D: -; V: TRBV20-1; size: -; CDR3: CSARLNTEAFF; DNA: TGCAGTGCTCGATTGAACACTGAAGCTTTCTTT
J: TRBJ2-1; D: TRBD2; V: TRBV7-9; size: -; CDR3: CASSTGLAVYNEQFF; DNA: TGTGCCAGCAGCACGGGACTAGCGGTCTACAATGAGCAGTTCTTC
J: TRBJ1-2; D: TRBD1; V: TRBV4-1; size: few; CDR3: CASSQETGTDYGYTF; DNA: TGCGCCAGCAGCCAAGAGACAGGGACTGACTATGGCTACACCTTC
J: TRBJ2-3; D: -; V: TRBV29-1; size: -; CDR3: CSAAGLDPTGPQYF; DNA: TGCAGCGCTGCGGGTCTAGACCCGACGGGCCCGCAGTATTTT
J: TRBJ1-3; D: -; V: TRBV29-1; size: -; CDR3: CSVLQGSSGNTIYF; DNA: TGCAGCGTTCTACAGGGCAGCTCTGGAAACACCATATATTTT
J: TRBJ1-1; D: -; V: TRBV27; size: -; CDR3: CASSSYRGNTEAFF; DNA: TGTGCCAGCAGCTCTTACAGAGGGAACACTGAAGCTTTCTTT
J: TRBJ2-1; D: TRBD2; V: TRBV2; size: -; CDR3: CASRETSGPGNEQFF; DNA: TGTGCCAGCAGGGAGACTAGCGGGCCAGGCAATGAGCAGTTCTTC
J: TRBJ2-7; D: -; V: TRBV29-1; size: few; CDR3: CSVGRDGYEQYF; DNA: TGCAGCGTGGGGCGGGACGGTTACGAGCAGTACTTC
J: TRBJ2-6; D: -; V: TRBV30; size: few; CDR3: CAWSAPRRGANVLTF; DNA: TGTGCCTGGAGTGCCCCGCGTCGGGGGGCCAACGTCCTGACTTTC
J: TRBJ1-1; D: -; V: TRBV30; size: -; CDR3: CACGQSNTEAFF; DNA: TGTGCCTGCGGACAGTCGAACACTGAAGCTTTCTTT
J: TRBJ1-5; D: -; V: TRBV10-3; size: few; CDR3: CAIREDGQPQHF; DNA: TGTGCCATCAGGGAGGACGGTCAGCCCCAGCATTTT
J: TRBJ1-1; D: TRBD1; V: TRBV5-1; size: -; CDR3: CASSQGDRNTEAFF; DNA: TGCGCCAGCAGCCAAGGGGACAGGAACACTGAAGCTTTCTTT
J: TRBJ2-3; D: -; V: TRBV29-1; size: -; CDR3: CSVEGETNTQYF; DNA: TGCAGCGTTGAGGGGGAGACGAATACGCAGTATTTT
J: TRBJ2-7; D: -; V: TRBV29-1; size: -; CDR3: CSVEDRAVSPYEQYF; DNA: TGCAGCGTTGAAGATCGGGCCGTCTCGCCCTACGAGCAGTACTTC
J: TRBJ2-3; D: -; V: TRBV27; size: -; CDR3: CASGPRASTDTQYF; DNA: TGTGCCAGCGGGCCGAGAGCTAGCACAGATACGCAGTATTTT
J: TRBJ2-1; D: -; V: TRBV28; size: few; CDR3: CASRYSGGSYNEQFF; DNA: TGTGCCAGCAGGTATAGTGGAGGCTCCTACAATGAGCAGTTCTTC
J: TRBJ2-5; D: -; V: TRBV30; size: -; CDR3: CAWSGWRKYQETQYF; DNA: TGTGCCTGGAGTGGGTGGAGGAAGTACCAAGAGACCCAGTACTTC
J: TRBJ2-2; D: -; V: TRBV7-2; size: few; CDR3: CASSPETVGELFF; DNA: TGTGCCAGCAGCCCTGAGACCGTCGGGGAGCTGTTTTTT
J: TRBJ1-1; D: TRBD1; V: TRBV29-1; size: -; CDR3: CSARQGMNTEAFF; DNA: TGCAGCGCTAGACAGGGGATGAACACTGAAGCTTTCTTT
J: TRBJ1-3; D: -; V: TRBV18; size: few; CDR3: CASSPDNSGNTIYF; DNA: TGTGCCAGCTCACCTGACAACTCGGGAAACACCATATATTTT